Detailed here is one T cell receptor (beta chain). V was clipped by 9 bases and J by 2 bases; unmatched bases: 11. The CDR3 is 15 amino acids. CDR1 and CDR2 (germline): SEHNR, FQNEAQ (reference sequence). Measured with immunoSEQ multiplex PCR; TCRdb has only the in-frame clones, and not every one. Among 77,000 or so clones listed, around 92% were seen once. The data stem from a study of T cell responses to AZD1222 COVID-19 vaccine. The chain couples TRBV7-9 to TRBJ2-7; TRBD1 aligns across 9 bases. The specimen comprised peripheral blood, sampled on day 0 of MenACWY control vaccination. The clonotype was recovered from an adult in good health. CDR3 bases: TGTGCCAGTAGTCACCGGGACAGGGCTCCCTACGAGCAGTACTTC. It translates to CASSHRDRAPYEQYF.